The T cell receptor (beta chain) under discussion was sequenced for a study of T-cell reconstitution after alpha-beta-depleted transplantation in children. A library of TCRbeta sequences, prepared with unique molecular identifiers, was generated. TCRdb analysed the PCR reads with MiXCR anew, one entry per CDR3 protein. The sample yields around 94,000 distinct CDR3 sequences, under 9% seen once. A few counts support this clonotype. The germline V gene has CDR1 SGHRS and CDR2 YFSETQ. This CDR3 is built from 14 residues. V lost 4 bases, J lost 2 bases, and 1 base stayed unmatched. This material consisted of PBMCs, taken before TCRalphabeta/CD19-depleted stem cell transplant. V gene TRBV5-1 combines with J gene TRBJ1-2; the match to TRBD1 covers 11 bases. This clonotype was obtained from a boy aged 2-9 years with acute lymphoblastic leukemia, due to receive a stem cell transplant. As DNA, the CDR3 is TGCGCCAGCAGCAGGACAGGGGGCAACTATGGCTACACCTTC. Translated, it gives CASSRTGGNYGYTF.